Below are 30 T cell receptor beta chains sequenced from a single sample in a study of blood T cell repertoires in COVID-19. Assay used: immunoSEQ multiplex PCR; TCRdb lists only in-frame clones, some missing. The table has about 210,000 clones, 88% seen once. The sequenced material came from peripheral blood. The origin of the receptors is a man younger than 35 with active or convalescent COVID-19.

The J gene is TRBJ2-5, the V gene TRBV3-1 (or the pseudogene TRBV3-2); D is uncertain. Germline lookup yields CDR1 LGHDT and CDR2 YNNKEL (reference sequence). This CDR3 has 15 amino acids. Trimming stripped 3 bases from V and 5 bases from J, with 16 bases between. The CDR3 region is CASSQGGITMETQYF. The CDR3 DNA follows: TGTGCCAGCAGCCAGGGTGGTATTACTATGGAGACCCAGTACTTC.

This clone was observed a few times. V is TRBV18 and J is TRBJ2-5; D gene unclear. Germline CDR1 reads KGHSH; CDR2 reads LQKENI. The CDR3 is 13 residues long. The V end lost 3 bases, the J end lost 0 bases, and 5 bases lay between the germline ends. The CDR3 coding sequence is TGTGCCAGCTCACCCTCGTACCAAGAGACCCAGTACTTC. Translated, it gives CASSPSYQETQYF.

V and J are TRBV2 and TRBJ1-1, with D hard to call. In germline, CDR1 is SNHLY, CDR2 FYNNEI. CDR3 size: 12 residues. With 8 bases removed from V and 8 bases from J, the gap between germline ends came to 15 bases. The chain's CDR3 is CASFRIEVEAFF. The CDR3 bases are TGTGCCAGCTTCCGTATAGAGGTGGAAGCTTTCTTT.

This chain uses TRBV2 with TRBJ2-3; D is possibly TRBD2 (5 bases). The CDR3 totals 14 residues. Germline lookup yields CDR1 SNHLY and CDR2 FYNNEI. Trimming removed 7 bases at V and 0 bases at J, with 11 bases between. CDR3 in amino acids: CASKEARSTDTQYF. The CDR3 region has the DNA TGTGCCAGCAAGGAGGCGCGTAGCACAGATACGCAGTATTTT.

The V and J genes are TRBV10-3 and TRBJ1-3, with D uncertain. The CDR3 is 14 residues long. Germline V gene data show CDR1 as ENHRY and CDR2 as SYGVKD. V dropped 5 bases and J dropped 0 bases, with 8 bases sitting between them. As DNA, the CDR3 is TGTGCCATCAGTCCACTCGGCTCTGGAAACACCATATATTTT. Translating gives CAISPLGSGNTIYF.

This chain connects TRBV25-1 to TRBJ2-1; TRBD1 matches at 8 bases. Losses at the gene ends were 3 bases for V and 6 bases for J; bases not matched to a gene: 1. Germline V gene lookup returns CDR1 MGHDK and CDR2 SYGVNS. This CDR3 is 13 amino acids long. DNA for the CDR3: TGTGCCAGCAGTGACGGACAGGGCAATGAGCAGTTCTTC. Its translation is CASSDGQGNEQFF.

The CDR3 loop is CASSEITPLHF. Written as DNA, the CDR3 is TGTGCCAGCAGTGAAATCACACCCCTCCACTTT. This chain joins TRBV2 and TRBJ1-6; D remains unclear. Germline V gene sequence: CDR1 SNHLY, CDR2 FYNNEI. The CDR3 has 11 residues. The V end was cut by 2 bases, the J end by 11 bases, with 4 bases between. Combining the CDR3 with reference TRBV2 and TRBJ1-6 gives the whole variable domain EPEVTQTPSHQVTQMGQEVILRCVPISNHLYFYWYRQILGQKVEFLVSFYNNEISEKSEIFDDQFSVERPDGSNFTLKIRSTKLEDSAMYFCASSEITPLHFGNGTRLTVT.

The J gene is TRBJ1-2, the V gene TRBV6-1, with 9 positions matching TRBD1. The CDR3 runs 14 residues. Germline-derived CDR1 and CDR2 are MNHNS and SASEGT. V lost 4 bases and J lost 3; bases outside the gene matches: 3. CDR3 coding DNA: TGTGCCAGCAGTGGACAGGGGGGCGACTATGGCTACACCTTC. This codes for CASSGQGGDYGYTF.

The V gene is TRBV30, the J gene TRBJ2-3; 7 nucleotides line up with TRBD1. The CDR3 is 14 amino acids. V lost 3 bases to trimming and J lost 0 bases; unmatched junction nucleotides: 3. Germline CDR1 GTSNPN, CDR2 SVGIG (reference sequence). In nucleotides, the CDR3 is TGTGCCTGGAGGACAGGGATGAGCACAGATACGCAGTATTTT. This codes for CAWRTGMSTDTQYF. Together with reference TRBV30 and TRBJ2-3, the CDR3 gives the full variable domain: SQTIHQWPATLVQPVGSPLSLECTVEGTSNPNLYWYRQAAGRGLQLLFYSVGIGQISSEVPQNLSASRPQDRQFILSSKKLLLSDSGFYLCAWRTGMSTDTQYFGPGTRLTVL.

CDR3: CASRERVSGGSYEQYF. DNA of the CDR3: TGTGCCAGCAGGGAAAGGGTTTCCGGGGGCTCCTACGAGCAGTACTTC. The chain is built from TRBV27 and TRBJ2-7; TRBD2 is a possible D gene (6 bases). Trimming pared 6 bases from V and 0 bases from J, leaving 18 bases between. CDR1 and CDR2 from the germline V gene are MNHEY and SMNVEV (reference sequence). The CDR3 has 16 amino acids.

The chain combines TRBV30 with TRBJ2-1; 8 bases are shared with TRBD2. The CDR3 is 14 amino acids. Germline CDR1 reads GTSNPN; CDR2 reads SVGIG (reference sequence). V trimming: 4 bases; J trimming: 2 bases; junction bases outside the gene matches: 4. CDR3 region: CAWNLRGAYNEQFF. DNA of the CDR3: TGTGCCTGGAATTTGCGGGGGGCCTACAATGAGCAGTTCTTC.

CDR3 region: CASTKALLNYGYTF. CDR3 coding DNA: TGTGCCAGCACCAAGGCACTACTTAACTATGGCTACACCTTC. This chain connects TRBV2 to TRBJ1-2; no clear D gene. V lost 7 bases and J 1 base, leaving 13 bases between the germline ends. The CDR3 runs to 14 residues. The germline gives CDR1 SNHLY, CDR2 FYNNEI.

This clone was observed a single time. The V and J genes are TRBV4-1 and TRBJ2-4; no reliable D call. The CDR3 runs 15 residues. V lost 0 bases, J lost 0 bases, and 6 bases lay in between. The germline V gene has CDR1 MGHRA and CDR2 YSYEKL. Written as DNA, the CDR3 is TGCGCCAGCAGCCAAGATCCAGTAGCCAAAAACATTCAGTACTTC. Protein: CASSQDPVAKNIQYF.

V is TRBV25-1 and J is TRBJ1-2; 7 bases are a match to TRBD1. CDR3 length: 12 amino acids. The V segment lost 7 bases and the J segment 6 bases; nucleotides outside the gene matches: 5. Germline V gene lookup returns CDR1 MGHDK and CDR2 SYGVNS. CDR3 loop: CASTLGGDGYTF. The CDR3 nucleotides are TGTGCCAGCACCCTAGGGGGCGATGGCTACACCTTC.

The rearrangement joins TRBV14 to TRBJ2-3; the match to TRBD2 covers 12 bases. Per the germline V gene, CDR1 is SGHDN and CDR2 is FVKESK. This CDR3 is built from 14 residues. J was trimmed by 5 bases and V by 5 bases; bases with no gene match: 2. The CDR3 is CASSMGLAGDTQYF. Written as DNA, the CDR3 is TGTGCCAGCAGCATGGGACTAGCGGGAGATACGCAGTATTTT.

The table lists this clone with a count of one. J is TRBJ2-5 and V is TRBV30, with 13 bases identical to TRBD2. The germline V gene encodes CDR1 GTSNPN and CDR2 SVGIG (reference sequence). Trimming took 2 bases from V and 0 from J; bases not matched to a gene: 6. This CDR3 region has 17 residues. CDR3: CAWSRLAGGLYQETQYF. The CDR3 DNA reads TGTGCCTGGAGTAGACTAGCGGGGGGCTTGTACCAAGAGACCCAGTACTTC.

The CDR3 sequence is CASSWDREASGANVLTF. In DNA, the CDR3 is TGCGCCAGCAGCTGGGACAGGGAAGCCTCTGGGGCCAACGTCCTGACTTTC. The chain combines TRBV5-1 with TRBJ2-6; 9 nucleotides agree with TRBD1. This CDR3 spans 17 amino acids. Losses at the gene ends were 3 bases for V and 0 bases for J; bases not matched to a gene: 4. Germline-derived CDR1 and CDR2 are SGHRS and YFSETQ.

This clone was counted a few times. The chain joins TRBV7-3 to TRBJ2-1; 8 bases agree with TRBD2. Germline lookup yields CDR1 SGHTA and CDR2 FQGTGA. CDR3 length equals 15 residues. Losses at the gene ends were 5 bases for V and 13 bases for J; bases not matched to a gene: 16. Here the CDR3 DNA reads TGTGCCAGCAGCGAACAACCGGGACTAGGGCTCCCACAGTTCTTC. Protein sequence: CASSEQPGLGLPQFF. The variable domain in full, with the rest retrieved from reference TRBV7-3 and TRBJ2-1, is GAGVSQTPSNKVTEKGKYVELRCDPISGHTALYWYRQSLGQGPEFLIYFQGTGAADDSGLPNDRFFAVRPEGSVSTLKIQRTERGDSAVYLCASSEQPGLGLPQFFGPGTRLTVL.

The rearrangement joins TRBV6-5 to TRBJ2-7, with TRBD1 matching over 8 bases. J lost 2 bases, V lost 6 bases, and 9 bases had no gene match. The CDR3 consists of 15 residues. Looked up from germline, CDR1 is MNHEY and CDR2 is SVGAGI. CDR3 in DNA: TGTGCCAGCAGGACAGGGGCAGGGTCCCCCTACGAGCAGTACTTC. Protein: CASRTGAGSPYEQYF.

This clone has only one observation. V and J are TRBV11-2 and TRBJ2-7; 8 nucleotides match TRBD2. Germline V CDR1 and CDR2: SGHAT, FQNNGV. The CDR3 is made up of 16 amino acids. V trimming: 5 bases; J trimming: 0 bases; junction bases outside the gene matches: 9. The CDR3 loop reads CASSRGGRTGSYEQYF. The CDR3 region has the DNA TGTGCCAGCAGCCGCGGGGGGCGGACGGGCTCCTACGAGCAGTACTTC.

This clone is a singleton in its sample. The chain carries TRBV5-4 and TRBJ2-7; D may be TRBD1 (5 bases). CDR1 SGHNT and CDR2 YYREEE come from the germline V gene (reference sequence). V was shortened by 4 bases and J by 0 bases, with 17 bases between the two germline ends. The CDR3 is 16 amino acids. The CDR3 loop is CASSKEDSTASYEQYF. The CDR3 region has the DNA TGTGCCAGCAGCAAGGAAGACTCGACAGCCTCCTACGAGCAGTACTTC.

The V gene is TRBV5-1, the J gene TRBJ2-5, with D possibly being TRBD2 (6 bases). The CDR3 spans 14 residues. V lost 0 bases and J 4 bases, leaving 10 bases between the germline ends. Germline CDR1 reads SGHRS; CDR2 reads YFSETQ. The CDR3: CASSLEGTRETQYF. The CDR3, as DNA: TGCGCCAGCAGCTTGGAGGGGACTCGAGAGACCCAGTACTTC.

The gene calls are TRBV7-9 and TRBJ1-2; 8 bases are shared with TRBD1. Losses at the gene ends were 1 base for V and 4 bases for J; bases not matched to a gene: 5. CDR3 size: 15 residues. Looked up from germline, CDR1 is SEHNR and CDR2 is FQNEAQ (reference sequence). The CDR3 bases are TGTGCCAGCAGCTTAGGTGGGGACAGGATCTATGGCTACACCTTC. The encoded protein is CASSLGGDRIYGYTF.

The chain links TRBV10-3 to TRBJ2-3; D gene unclear. The V end was cut by 8 bases, the J end by 3 bases, with 6 bases between. CDR3 length: 11 amino acids. Germline values: CDR1 ENHRY, CDR2 SYGVKD. In nucleotides, the CDR3 is TGTGCCATCTCCGGTACAGATACGCAGTATTTT. This encodes CAISGTDTQYF.

This chain uses TRBV9 with TRBJ2-2; D unclear. Trimming shortened V by 4 bases and J by 1 base, and 5 bases separated the two germline ends. The CDR3 extends over 13 amino acids. Looked up from germline, CDR1 is SGDLS and CDR2 is YYNGEE. CDR3 sequence: CASSPGNTGELFF. Here the CDR3 DNA reads TGTGCCAGCAGCCCGGGGAACACCGGGGAGCTGTTTTTT.

The chain links TRBV6-1 to TRBJ1-1, with no clear D. Germline V gene lookup returns CDR1 MNHNS and CDR2 SASEGT. The CDR3 has 12 residues. V was cut by 0 bases and J by 10 bases, with 9 bases left in between. The CDR3, as DNA: TGTGCCAGCAGTGAAGCGTGGGCTATAGCTTTCTTT. This translates into CASSEAWAIAFF.

The chain carries TRBV30 and TRBJ2-1, with 9 bases aligning to TRBD2. The length of the CDR3 is 15 residues. V was pared by 1 base and J by 7 bases, with 8 bases of the junction left unmatched. From germline, CDR1 is GTSNPN and CDR2 SVGIG (reference sequence). The CDR3 DNA sequence: TGTGCCTGGAGTGCCGATAGCGGGAGTTGGAATGAGCAGTTCTTC. This gives the protein CAWSADSGSWNEQFF.

The rearrangement links TRBV5-1 to TRBJ2-1; possible D gene TRBD1, 6 bases. CDR1 and CDR2 (germline): SGHRS, YFSETQ. CDR3 length: 13 residues. The germline V and J ends were trimmed by 5 bases and 5 bases, with 11 bases remaining between them. In nucleotides, the CDR3 is TGCGCCAGCAGGATAGGGGACAACAATGAGCAGTTCTTC. This codes for CASRIGDNNEQFF.

V is TRBV6-1 and J is TRBJ2-5; 12 positions agree with TRBD2. The CDR3 length is 15 residues. V shed 3 bases and J 3 bases; nucleotides not matched to a gene: 2. CDR1 is MNHNS, CDR2 SASEGT, per germline. The CDR3 DNA reads as TGTGCCAGCAGTGAGCTAGCGGGGGGGAAAGAGACCCAGTACTTC. Translated: CASSELAGGKETQYF.

This clone appeared once. The chain links TRBV6-6 to TRBJ1-2; perhaps TRBD1 as D (6 bases). This CDR3 is 13 amino acids long. V lost 7 bases, J lost 4 bases, and 13 bases lay in between. Germline V gene data show CDR1 as MNHNY and CDR2 as SVGAGI (reference sequence). The CDR3 DNA reads TGTGCCAGCAATGGGGGCAGGAGCTATGGCTACACCTTC. Amino acids: CASNGGRSYGYTF.